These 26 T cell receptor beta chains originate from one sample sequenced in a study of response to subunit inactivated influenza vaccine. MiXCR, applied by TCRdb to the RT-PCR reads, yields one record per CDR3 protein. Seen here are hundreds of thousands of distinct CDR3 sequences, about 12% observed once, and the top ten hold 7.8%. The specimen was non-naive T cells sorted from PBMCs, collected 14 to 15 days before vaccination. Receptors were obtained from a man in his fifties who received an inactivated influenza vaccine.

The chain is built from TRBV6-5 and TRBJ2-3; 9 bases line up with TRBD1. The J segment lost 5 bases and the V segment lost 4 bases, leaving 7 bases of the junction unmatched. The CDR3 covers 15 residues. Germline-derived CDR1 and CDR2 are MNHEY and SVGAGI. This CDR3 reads CASSLQGAQLDTQYF. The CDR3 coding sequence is TGTGCCAGCAGTTTACAGGGGGCGCAACTAGATACGCAGTATTTT.

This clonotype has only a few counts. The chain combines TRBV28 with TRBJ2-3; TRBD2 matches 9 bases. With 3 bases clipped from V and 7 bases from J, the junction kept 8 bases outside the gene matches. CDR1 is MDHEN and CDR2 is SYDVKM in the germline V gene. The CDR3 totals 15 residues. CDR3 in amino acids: CASSLQREVINTQYF. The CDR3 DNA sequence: TGTGCCAGCAGTTTGCAGCGGGAGGTAATAAATACGCAGTATTTT.

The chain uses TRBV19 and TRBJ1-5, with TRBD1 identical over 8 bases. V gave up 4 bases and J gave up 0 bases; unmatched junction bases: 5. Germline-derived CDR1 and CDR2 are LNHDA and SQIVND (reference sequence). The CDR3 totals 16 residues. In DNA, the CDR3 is TGTGCCAGTAGTACAACAGGGGGTCATAGCAATCAGCCCCAGCATTTT. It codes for CASSTTGGHSNQPQHF.

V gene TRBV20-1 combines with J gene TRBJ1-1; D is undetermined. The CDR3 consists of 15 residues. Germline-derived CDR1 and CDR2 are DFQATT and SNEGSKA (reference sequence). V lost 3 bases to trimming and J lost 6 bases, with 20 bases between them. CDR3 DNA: TGCAGTGCTAGGACACAAGGGAATGCGATCCCTGAAGCTTTCTTT. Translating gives CSARTQGNAIPEAFF.

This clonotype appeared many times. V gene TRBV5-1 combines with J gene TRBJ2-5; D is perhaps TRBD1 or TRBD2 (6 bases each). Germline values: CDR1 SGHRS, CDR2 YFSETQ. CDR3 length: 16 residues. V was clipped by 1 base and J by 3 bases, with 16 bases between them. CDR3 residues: CASSLSPGARKETQYF. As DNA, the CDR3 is TGCGCCAGCAGCTTGAGTCCGGGGGCGCGCAAAGAGACCCAGTACTTC.

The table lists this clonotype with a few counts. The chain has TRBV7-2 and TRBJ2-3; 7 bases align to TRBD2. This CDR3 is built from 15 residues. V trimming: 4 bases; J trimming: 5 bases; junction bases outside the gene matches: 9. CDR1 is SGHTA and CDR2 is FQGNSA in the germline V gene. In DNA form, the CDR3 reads TGTGCCAGCAGCTCATGGGGAGGGGAGGGAGATACGCAGTATTTT. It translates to CASSSWGGEGDTQYF.

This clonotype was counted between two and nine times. The CDR3 nucleotides are TGTGCCAGCAGCTTCGAACAGGGGGACTCCTCCTACGAGCAGTACTTC. Residues: CASSFEQGDSSYEQYF. The chain is built from TRBV7-2 and TRBJ2-7; 8 bases align to TRBD1. V was pared by 3 bases and J by 0 bases, with 7 bases of the junction left unmatched. CDR3 length: 16 amino acids. CDR1 SGHTA and CDR2 FQGNSA come from the germline V gene.

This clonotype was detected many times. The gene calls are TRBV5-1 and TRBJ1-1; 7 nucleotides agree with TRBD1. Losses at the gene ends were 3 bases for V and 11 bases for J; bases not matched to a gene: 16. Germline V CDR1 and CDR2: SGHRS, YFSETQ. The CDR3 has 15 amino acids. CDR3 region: CASSSNRGGSGEAFF. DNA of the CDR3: TGCGCCAGCAGCTCCAACAGGGGAGGATCGGGGGAGGCTTTCTTT.

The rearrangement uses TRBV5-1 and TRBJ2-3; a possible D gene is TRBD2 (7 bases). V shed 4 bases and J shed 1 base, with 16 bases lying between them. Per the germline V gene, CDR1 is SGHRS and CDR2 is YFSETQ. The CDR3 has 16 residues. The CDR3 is CASSPRGGAGTDTQYF. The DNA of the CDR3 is TGCGCCAGCAGCCCGAGGGGGGGGGCAGGCACAGATACGCAGTATTTT.

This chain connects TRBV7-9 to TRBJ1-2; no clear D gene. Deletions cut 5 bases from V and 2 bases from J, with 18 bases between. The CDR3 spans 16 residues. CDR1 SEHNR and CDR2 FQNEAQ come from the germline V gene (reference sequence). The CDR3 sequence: CASSPIELRQNYGYTF. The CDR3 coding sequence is TGTGCCAGCAGCCCAATCGAATTGCGCCAAAACTATGGCTACACCTTC.

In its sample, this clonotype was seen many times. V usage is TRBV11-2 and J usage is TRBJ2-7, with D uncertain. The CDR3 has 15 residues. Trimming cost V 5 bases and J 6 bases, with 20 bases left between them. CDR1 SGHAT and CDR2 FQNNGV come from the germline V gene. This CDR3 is CASSPDLGPTIEQYF. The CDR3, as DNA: TGTGCCAGCAGCCCAGACCTCGGCCCTACGATCGAGCAGTACTTC.

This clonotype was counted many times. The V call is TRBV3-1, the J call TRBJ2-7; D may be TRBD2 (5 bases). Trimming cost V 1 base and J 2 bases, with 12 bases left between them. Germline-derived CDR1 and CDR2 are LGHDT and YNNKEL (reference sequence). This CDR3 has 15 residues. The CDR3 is CASSQGGDGPYEQYF. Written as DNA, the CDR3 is TGTGCCAGCAGCCAAGGGGGAGATGGCCCCTACGAGCAGTACTTC.

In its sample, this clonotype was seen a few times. This chain's CDR3 is CATQGYETQYF. CDR3 bases: TGTGCCACCCAGGGATATGAGACCCAGTACTTC. This rearrangement joins TRBV3-1 to TRBJ2-5, with D maybe TRBD1 (5 bases). The CDR3 is 11 amino acids. Trimming took off 10 bases at V and 5 bases at J, with 11 bases between the two ends. The V gene's germline CDR1 is LGHDT and CDR2 YNNKEL (reference sequence).

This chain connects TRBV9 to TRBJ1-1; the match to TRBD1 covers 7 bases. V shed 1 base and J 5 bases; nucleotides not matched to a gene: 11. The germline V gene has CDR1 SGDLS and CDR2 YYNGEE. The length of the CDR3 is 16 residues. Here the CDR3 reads CASSVSPGTDLTEAFF. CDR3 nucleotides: TGTGCCAGCAGCGTATCACCCGGGACAGACCTAACTGAAGCTTTCTTT.

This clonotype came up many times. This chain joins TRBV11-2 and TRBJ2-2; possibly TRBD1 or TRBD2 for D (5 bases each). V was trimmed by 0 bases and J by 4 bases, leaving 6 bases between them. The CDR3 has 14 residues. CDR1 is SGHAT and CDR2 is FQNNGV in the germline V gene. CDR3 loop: CASSLDGTTGELFF. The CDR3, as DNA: TGTGCCAGCAGCTTAGATGGGACCACCGGGGAGCTGTTTTTT.

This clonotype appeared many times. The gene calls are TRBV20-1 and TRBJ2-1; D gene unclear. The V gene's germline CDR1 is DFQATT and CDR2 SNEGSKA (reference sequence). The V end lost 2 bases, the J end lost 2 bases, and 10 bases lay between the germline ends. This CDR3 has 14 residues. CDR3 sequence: CSARFPYTYNEQFF. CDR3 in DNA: TGCAGTGCTAGATTCCCTTATACCTACAATGAGCAGTTCTTC.

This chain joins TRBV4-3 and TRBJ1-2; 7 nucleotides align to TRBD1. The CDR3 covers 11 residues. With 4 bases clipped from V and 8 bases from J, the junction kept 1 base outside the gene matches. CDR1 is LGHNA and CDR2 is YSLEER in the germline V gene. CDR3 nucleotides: TGCGCCAGCAGCCGAGGGGGCGGCTACACCTTC. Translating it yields CASSRGGGYTF.

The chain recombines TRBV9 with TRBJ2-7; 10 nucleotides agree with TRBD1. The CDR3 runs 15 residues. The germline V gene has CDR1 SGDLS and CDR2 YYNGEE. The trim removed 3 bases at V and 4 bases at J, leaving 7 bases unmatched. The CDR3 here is CASSARDRGSYEQYF. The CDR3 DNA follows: TGTGCCAGCAGCGCGCGGGACAGGGGATCTTACGAGCAGTACTTC.

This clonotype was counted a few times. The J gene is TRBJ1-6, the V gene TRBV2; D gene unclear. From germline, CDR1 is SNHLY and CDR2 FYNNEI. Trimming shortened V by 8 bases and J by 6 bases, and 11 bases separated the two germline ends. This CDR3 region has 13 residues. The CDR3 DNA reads TGTGCCAGCCGGCAGATGACTAATTCACCCCTCCACTTT. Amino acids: CASRQMTNSPLHF.

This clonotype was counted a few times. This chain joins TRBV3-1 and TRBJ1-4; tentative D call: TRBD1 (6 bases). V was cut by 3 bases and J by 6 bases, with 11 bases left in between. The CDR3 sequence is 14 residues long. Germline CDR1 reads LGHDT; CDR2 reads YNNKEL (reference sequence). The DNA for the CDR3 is TGTGCCAGCAGCCACCGCGCAGGGGATGAAAAACTGTTTTTT. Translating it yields CASSHRAGDEKLFF.

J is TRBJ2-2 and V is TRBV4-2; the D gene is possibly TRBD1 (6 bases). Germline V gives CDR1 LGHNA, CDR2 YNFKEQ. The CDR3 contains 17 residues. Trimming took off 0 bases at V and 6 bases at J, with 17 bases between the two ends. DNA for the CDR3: TGTGCCAGCAGCCAAGAGCCCCAGGGGTCGTTGCCCGGGGAGCTGTTTTTT. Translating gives CASSQEPQGSLPGELFF.

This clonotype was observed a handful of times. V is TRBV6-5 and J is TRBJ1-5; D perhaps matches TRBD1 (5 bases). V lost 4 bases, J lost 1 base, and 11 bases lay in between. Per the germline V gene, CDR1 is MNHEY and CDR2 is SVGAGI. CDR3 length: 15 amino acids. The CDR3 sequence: CASSSGMVSNQPQHF. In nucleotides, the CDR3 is TGTGCCAGCAGTTCAGGGATGGTAAGCAATCAGCCCCAGCATTTT.

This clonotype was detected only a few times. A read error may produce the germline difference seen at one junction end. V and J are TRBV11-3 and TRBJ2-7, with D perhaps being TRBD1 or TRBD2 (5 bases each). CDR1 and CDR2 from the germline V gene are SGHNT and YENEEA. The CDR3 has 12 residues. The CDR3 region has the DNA TGTGCCAGCAGCTTAGATGGGACGGGACCAACTTTC. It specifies CASSLDGTGPTF.

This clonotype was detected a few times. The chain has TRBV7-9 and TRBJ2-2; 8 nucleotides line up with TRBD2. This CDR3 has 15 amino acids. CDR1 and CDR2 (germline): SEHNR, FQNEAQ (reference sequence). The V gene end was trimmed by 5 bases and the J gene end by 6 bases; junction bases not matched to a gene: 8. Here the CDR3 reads CASSALSGISGELFF. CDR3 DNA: TGTGCCAGCAGCGCCCTTAGCGGGATTTCCGGGGAGCTGTTTTTT. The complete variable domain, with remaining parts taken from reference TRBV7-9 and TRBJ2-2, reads DTGVSQNPRHKITKRGQNVTFRCDPISEHNRLYWYRQTLGQGPEFLTYFQNEAQLEKSRLLSDRFSAERPKGSFSTLEIQRTEQGDSAMYLCASSALSGISGELFFGEGSRLTVL.

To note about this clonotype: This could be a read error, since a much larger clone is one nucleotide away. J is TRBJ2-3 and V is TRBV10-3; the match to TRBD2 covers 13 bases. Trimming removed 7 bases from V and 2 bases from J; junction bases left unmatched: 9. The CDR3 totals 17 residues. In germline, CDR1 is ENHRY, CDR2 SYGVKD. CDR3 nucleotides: TGTGCCATCACTCCCGGGACTAGCGGGGCAACCACAGATACGCAGTATTTT. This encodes CAITPGTSGATTDTQYF.

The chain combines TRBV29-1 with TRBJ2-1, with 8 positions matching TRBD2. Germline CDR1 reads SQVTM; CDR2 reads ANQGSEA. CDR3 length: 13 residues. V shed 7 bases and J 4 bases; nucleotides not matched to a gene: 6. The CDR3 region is CSGRLARYNEQFF. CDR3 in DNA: TGCAGCGGAAGACTAGCGAGATACAATGAGCAGTTCTTC.